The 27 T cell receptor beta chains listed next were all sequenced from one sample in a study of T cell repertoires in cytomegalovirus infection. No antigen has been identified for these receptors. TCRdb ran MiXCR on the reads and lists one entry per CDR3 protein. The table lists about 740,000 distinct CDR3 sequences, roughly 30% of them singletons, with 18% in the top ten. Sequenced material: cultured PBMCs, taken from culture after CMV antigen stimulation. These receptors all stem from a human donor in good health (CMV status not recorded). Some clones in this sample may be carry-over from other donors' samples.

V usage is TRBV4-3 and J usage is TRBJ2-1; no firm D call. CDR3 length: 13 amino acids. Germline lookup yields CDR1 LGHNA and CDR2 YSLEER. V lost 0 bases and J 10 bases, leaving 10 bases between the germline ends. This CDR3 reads CASSQDRNKEQFF. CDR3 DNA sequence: TGCGCCAGCAGCCAAGATCGGAATAAGGAGCAGTTCTTC.

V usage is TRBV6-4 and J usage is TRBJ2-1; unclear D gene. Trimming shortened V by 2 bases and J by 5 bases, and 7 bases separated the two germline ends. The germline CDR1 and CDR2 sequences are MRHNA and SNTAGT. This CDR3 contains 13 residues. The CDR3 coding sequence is TGTGCCAGCAGTGACACTGCTAACAATGAGCAGTTCTTC. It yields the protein CASSDTANNEQFF.

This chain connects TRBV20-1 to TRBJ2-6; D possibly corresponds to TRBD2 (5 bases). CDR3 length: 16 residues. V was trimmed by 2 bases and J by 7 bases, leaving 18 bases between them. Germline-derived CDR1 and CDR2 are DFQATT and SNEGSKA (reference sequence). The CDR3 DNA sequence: TGCAGTGCTAGACCCCTATTGACCTCGGGAGCCAACGTCCTGACTTTC. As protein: CSARPLLTSGANVLTF.

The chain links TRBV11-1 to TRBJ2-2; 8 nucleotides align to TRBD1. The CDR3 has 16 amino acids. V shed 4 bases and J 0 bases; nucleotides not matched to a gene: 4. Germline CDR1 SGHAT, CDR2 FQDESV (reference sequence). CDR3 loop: CASSSWTGTNTGELFF. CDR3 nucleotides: TGTGCCAGCAGCTCGTGGACAGGGACGAACACCGGGGAGCTGTTTTTT. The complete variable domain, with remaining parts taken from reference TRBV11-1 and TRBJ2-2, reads EAEVAQSPRYKITEKSQAVAFWCDPISGHATLYWYRQILGQGPELLVQFQDESVVDDSQLPKDRFSAERLKGVDSTLKIQPAELGDSAMYLCASSSWTGTNTGELFFGEGSRLTVL.

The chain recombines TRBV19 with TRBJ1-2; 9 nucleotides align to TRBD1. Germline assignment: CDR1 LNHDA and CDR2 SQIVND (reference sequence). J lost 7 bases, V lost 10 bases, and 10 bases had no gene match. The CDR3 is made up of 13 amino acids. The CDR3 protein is CATAGTGLGGYTF. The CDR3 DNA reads TGTGCCACCGCCGGGACAGGGCTTGGTGGCTACACCTTC.

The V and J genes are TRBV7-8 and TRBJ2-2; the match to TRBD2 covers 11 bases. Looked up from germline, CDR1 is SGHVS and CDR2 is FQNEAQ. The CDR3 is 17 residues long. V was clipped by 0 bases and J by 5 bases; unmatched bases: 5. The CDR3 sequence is CASSLAVTSGGTGELFF. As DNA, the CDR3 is TGTGCCAGCAGCTTAGCGGTTACTAGCGGGGGAACCGGGGAGCTGTTTTTT. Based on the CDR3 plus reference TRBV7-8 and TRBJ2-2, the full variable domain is GAGVSQSPRYKVAKRGQDVALRCDPISGHVSLFWYQQALGQGPEFLTYFQNEAQLDKSGLPSDRFFAERPEGSVSTLKIQRTQQEDSAVYLCASSLAVTSGGTGELFFGEGSRLTVL.

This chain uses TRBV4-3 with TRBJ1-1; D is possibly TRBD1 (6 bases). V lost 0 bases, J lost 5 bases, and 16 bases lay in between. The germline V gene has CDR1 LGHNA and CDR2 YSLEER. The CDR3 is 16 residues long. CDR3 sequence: CASSQDWGGSGTEAFF. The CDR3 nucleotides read TGCGCCAGCAGCCAAGATTGGGGGGGCTCGGGGACTGAAGCTTTCTTT.

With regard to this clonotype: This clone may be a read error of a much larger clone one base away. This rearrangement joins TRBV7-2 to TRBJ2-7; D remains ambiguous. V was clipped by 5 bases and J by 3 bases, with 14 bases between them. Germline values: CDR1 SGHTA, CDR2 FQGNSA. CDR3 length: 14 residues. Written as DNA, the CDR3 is TGTGCCAGCAGCACGCGACCACTACACTACGAGCAGTACTTC. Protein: CASSTRPLHYEQYF.

CDR3 sequence (DNA): TGTGCCAGTAGCCCAACCGGACTAGCGGGAGTGGCCGGGGAGCTGTTTTTT. It specifies CASSPTGLAGVAGELFF. This chain links TRBV19 with TRBJ2-2, with 13 bases lining up with TRBD2. Germline CDR1 is LNHDA and CDR2 is SQIVND (reference sequence). The V and J ends lost 6 bases and 6 bases, in that order; junction bases with no gene match: 10. The CDR3 consists of 17 residues.

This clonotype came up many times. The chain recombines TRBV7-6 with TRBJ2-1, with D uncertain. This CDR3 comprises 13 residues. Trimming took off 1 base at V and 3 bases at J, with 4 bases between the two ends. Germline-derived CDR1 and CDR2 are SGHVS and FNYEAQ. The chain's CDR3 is CASSLEVYNEQFF. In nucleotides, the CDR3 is TGTGCCAGCAGCTTAGAGGTCTACAATGAGCAGTTCTTC.

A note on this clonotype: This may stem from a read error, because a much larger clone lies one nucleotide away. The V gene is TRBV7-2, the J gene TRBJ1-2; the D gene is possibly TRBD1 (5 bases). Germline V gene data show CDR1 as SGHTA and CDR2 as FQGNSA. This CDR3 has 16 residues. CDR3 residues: CASSLVIRDRKYGYAF. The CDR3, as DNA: TGTGCCAGCAGCTTAGTCATTAGAGACAGAAAATATGGCTACGCCTTC.

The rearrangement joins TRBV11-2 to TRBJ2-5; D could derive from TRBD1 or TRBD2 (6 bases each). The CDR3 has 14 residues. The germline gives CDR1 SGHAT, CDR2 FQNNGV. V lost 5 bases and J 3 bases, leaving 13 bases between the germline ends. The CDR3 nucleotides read TGTGCCAGCAGCCGGGGGCTAGCTGAAGAGACCCAGTACTTC. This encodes CASSRGLAEETQYF.

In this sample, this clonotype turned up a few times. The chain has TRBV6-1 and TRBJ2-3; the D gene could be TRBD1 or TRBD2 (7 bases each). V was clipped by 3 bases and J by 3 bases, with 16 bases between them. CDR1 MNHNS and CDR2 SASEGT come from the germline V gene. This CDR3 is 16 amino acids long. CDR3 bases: TGTGCCAGCAGTGACCCCTCAGGGGGAGGGACAGATACGCAGTATTTT. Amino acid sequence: CASSDPSGGGTDTQYF.

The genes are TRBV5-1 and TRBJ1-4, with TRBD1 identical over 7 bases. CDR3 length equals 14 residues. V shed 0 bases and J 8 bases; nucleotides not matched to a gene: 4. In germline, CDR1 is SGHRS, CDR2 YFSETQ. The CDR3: CASSLATGEEKLFF. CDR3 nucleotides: TGCGCCAGCAGCTTGGCAACAGGGGAAGAAAAACTGTTTTTT.

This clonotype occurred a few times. The CDR3 DNA sequence: TGTGCCAGTAGTAAAGCTACAGGGGACACTGAAGCTTTCTTT. Protein sequence: CASSKATGDTEAFF. The rearrangement joins TRBV19 to TRBJ1-1; 7 bases are shared with TRBD1. CDR3 size: 14 residues. CDR1 and CDR2 from the germline V gene are LNHDA and SQIVND (reference sequence). With 4 bases clipped from V and 3 bases from J, the junction kept 5 bases outside the gene matches.

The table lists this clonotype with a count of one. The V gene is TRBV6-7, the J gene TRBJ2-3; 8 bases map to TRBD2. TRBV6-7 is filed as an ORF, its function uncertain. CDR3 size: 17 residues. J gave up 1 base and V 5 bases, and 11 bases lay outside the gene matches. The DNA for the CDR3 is TGTGCCAGCAGTAAGCCGGGGGGGCGGGGGGGCACAGATACGCAGTATTTT. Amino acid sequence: CASSKPGGRGGTDTQYF.

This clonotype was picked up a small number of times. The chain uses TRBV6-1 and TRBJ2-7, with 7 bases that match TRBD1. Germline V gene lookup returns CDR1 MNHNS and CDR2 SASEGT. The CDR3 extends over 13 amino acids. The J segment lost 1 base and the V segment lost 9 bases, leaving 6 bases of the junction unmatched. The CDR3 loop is CASWTGPSYEQYF. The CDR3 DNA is TGTGCCAGTTGGACAGGACCGTCCTACGAGCAGTACTTC.

The CDR3 sequence is CASSQDWAHVVREQFF. DNA of the CDR3: TGCGCCAGCAGCCAAGATTGGGCCCATGTGGTGCGTGAGCAGTTCTTC. The gene calls are TRBV4-3 and TRBJ2-1; D not resolved. CDR1 and CDR2 (germline): LGHNA, YSLEER. The V end was cut by 0 bases, the J end by 9 bases, with 18 bases between. The CDR3 runs 16 residues.

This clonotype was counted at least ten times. CDR3 region: CASSLEGATTNEQFF. The CDR3 DNA follows: TGTGCCAGCAGCTTAGAAGGGGCTACAACCAATGAGCAGTTCTTC. The rearrangement joins TRBV7-9 to TRBJ2-1, with D possibly matching TRBD1 (5 bases). V lost 1 base and J 6 bases, leaving 13 bases between the germline ends. This CDR3 is 15 amino acids long. Germline loops: CDR1 SEHNR, CDR2 FQNEAQ (reference sequence).

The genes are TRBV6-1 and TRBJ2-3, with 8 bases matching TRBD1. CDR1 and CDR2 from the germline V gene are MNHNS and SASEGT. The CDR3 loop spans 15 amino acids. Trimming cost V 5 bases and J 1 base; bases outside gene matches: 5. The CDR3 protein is CASSWETGGTDTQYF. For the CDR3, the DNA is TGTGCCAGCAGTTGGGAGACAGGGGGCACAGATACGCAGTATTTT.

CDR3 DNA: TGTGCCAGCAGCTTAGTTCCTAGCGACTACGAGCAGTACTTC. It is translated as CASSLVPSDYEQYF. The chain is built from TRBV7-2 and TRBJ2-7; TRBD2 is a possible D gene (6 bases). The CDR3 extends over 14 amino acids. The germline V gene has CDR1 SGHTA and CDR2 FQGNSA. V shed 1 base and J shed 3 bases, with 10 bases lying between them.

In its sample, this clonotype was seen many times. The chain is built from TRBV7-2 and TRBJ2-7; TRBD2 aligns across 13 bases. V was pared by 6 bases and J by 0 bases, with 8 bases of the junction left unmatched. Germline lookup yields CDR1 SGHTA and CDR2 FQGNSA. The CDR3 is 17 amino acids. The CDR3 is CASSPTSGRSSSYEQYF. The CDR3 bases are TGTGCCAGCAGTCCGACTAGCGGGAGGTCGAGCTCCTACGAGCAGTACTTC.

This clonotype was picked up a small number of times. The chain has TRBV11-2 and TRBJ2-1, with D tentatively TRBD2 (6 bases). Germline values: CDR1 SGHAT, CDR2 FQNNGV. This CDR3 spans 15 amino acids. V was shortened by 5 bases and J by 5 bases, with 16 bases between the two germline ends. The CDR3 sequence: CASSLGIGRDNEQFF. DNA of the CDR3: TGTGCCAGCAGCCTGGGTATCGGGAGAGACAATGAGCAGTTCTTC.

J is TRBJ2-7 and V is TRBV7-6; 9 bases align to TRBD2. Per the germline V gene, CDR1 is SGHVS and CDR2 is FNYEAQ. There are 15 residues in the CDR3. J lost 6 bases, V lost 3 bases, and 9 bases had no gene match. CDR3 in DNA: TGTGCCAGCAGCTTGATCCCTAGCGGGAACCCCGAGCAGTACTTC. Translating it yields CASSLIPSGNPEQYF.

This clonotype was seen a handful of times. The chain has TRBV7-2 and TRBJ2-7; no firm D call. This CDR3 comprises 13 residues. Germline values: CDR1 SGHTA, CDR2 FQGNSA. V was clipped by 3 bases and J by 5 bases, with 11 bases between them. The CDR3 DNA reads TGTGCCAGCAGCTTGGCAGTCTATGACGAGCAGTACTTC. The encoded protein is CASSLAVYDEQYF.

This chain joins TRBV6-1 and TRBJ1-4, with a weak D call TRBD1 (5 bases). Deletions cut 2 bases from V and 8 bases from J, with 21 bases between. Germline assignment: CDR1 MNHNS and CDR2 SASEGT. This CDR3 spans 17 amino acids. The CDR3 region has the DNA TGTGCCAGCAGTGAATGGCGGATATCCAGGGCTACCGAAAAACTGTTTTTT. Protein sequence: CASSEWRISRATEKLFF.

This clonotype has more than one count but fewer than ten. The CDR3 DNA reads TGTGCCAGCAGCGTTTTAGCGGAGTTTGGCCTTAGCTCCTACAATGAGCAGTTCTTC. This sequence encodes CASSVLAEFGLSSYNEQFF. The V and J genes are TRBV7-6 and TRBJ2-1; D may be TRBD2 (6 bases). The CDR3 loop spans 19 amino acids. Germline CDR1 reads SGHVS; CDR2 reads FNYEAQ. V lost 5 bases and J lost 0, with 23 bases in between.